Given below is one T cell receptor (beta chain) in context. The record originates from a study of monozygotic twins with inflammatory bowel disease. The CDR3 has 12 amino acids. Germline CDR1 SEHNR, CDR2 FQNEAQ (reference sequence). Amplification of TCRalpha and TCRbeta cDNA involved two nested PCRs that ran for about 15 and 9 cycles. TCRdb reprocessed the 5' RACE reads and stores each CDR3 protein as one record, lacking DNA. In all, the sample yields about 420,000 distinct CDR3 sequences. The receptor was derived from a human donor with ulcerative colitis or Crohn's disease, or a healthy co-twin of an affected twin (not recorded which). Sequences were obtained from blood. The chain uses TRBV7-9 and TRBJ1-1; the D call from TCRdb, TRBD1, cannot be confirmed without DNA. The CDR3 here is CASIRGYAEAFF.